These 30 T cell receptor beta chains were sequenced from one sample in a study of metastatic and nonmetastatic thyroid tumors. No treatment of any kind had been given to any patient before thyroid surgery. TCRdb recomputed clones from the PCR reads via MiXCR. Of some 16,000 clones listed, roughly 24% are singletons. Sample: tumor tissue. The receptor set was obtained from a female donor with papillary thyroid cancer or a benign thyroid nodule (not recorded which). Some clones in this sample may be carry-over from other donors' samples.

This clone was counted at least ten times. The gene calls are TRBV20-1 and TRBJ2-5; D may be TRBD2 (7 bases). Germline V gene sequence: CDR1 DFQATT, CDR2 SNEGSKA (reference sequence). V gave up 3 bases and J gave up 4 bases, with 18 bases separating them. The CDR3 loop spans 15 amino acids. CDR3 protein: CSARGGQTGRETQYF. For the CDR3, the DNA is TGCAGTGCTAGGGGGGGGCAGACGGGAAGAGAGACCCAGTACTTC.

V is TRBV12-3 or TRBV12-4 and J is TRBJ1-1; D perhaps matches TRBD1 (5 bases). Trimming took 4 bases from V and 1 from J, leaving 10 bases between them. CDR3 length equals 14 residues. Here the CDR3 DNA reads TGTGCCAGCAGTTCAACAGGTCGGAACACTGAAGCTTTCTTT. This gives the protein CASSSTGRNTEAFF.

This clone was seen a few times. The CDR3 nucleotides are TGTGCCAGCAGTGGGGGAGCGGGCGTTACGCAGTATTTT. Amino acids: CASSGGAGVTQYF. V gene TRBV2 combines with J gene TRBJ2-3, with TRBD2 as a possible D gene (6 bases). The length of the CDR3 is 13 residues. Trimming took 4 bases from V and 8 from J, leaving 13 bases between them. The germline V gene has CDR1 SNHLY and CDR2 FYNNEI.

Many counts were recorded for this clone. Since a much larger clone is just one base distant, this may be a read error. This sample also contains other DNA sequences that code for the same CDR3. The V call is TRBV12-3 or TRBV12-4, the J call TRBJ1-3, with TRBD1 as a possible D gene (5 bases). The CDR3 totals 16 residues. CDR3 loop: CASSLAGGGAGNTIYF. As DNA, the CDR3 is TGTGCTAGCAGTTTAGCCGGGGGAGGGGCTGGAAACACCATATATTTT.

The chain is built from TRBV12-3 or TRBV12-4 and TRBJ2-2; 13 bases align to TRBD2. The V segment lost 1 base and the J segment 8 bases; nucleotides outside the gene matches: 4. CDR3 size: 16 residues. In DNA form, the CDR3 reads TGTGCCAGCAGTTTAGGTTGGACTAGCGGGAGTGGGGAGCTGTTTTTT. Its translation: CASSLGWTSGSGELFF.

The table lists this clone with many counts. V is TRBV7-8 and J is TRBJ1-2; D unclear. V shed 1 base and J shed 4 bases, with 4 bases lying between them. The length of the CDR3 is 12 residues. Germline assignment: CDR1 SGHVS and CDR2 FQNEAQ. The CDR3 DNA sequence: TGTGCCAGCAGCTTAGGCGGCTATGGCTACACCTTC. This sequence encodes CASSLGGYGYTF.

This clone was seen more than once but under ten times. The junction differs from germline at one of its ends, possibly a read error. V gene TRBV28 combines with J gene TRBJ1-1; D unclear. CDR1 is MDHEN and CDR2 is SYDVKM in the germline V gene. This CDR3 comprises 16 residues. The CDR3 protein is CASSLWSPVMDTEAFF. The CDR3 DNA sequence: TGTGCCAGCAGCTTATGGAGCCCAGTTATGGACACTGAAGCTTTCTTT.

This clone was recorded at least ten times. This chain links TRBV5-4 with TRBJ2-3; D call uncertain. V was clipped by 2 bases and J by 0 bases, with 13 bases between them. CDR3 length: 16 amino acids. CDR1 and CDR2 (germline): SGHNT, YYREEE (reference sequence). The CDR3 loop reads CASSFSFYLSTDTQYF. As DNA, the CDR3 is TGTGCCAGCAGCTTCTCCTTTTATCTAAGCACAGATACGCAGTATTTT.

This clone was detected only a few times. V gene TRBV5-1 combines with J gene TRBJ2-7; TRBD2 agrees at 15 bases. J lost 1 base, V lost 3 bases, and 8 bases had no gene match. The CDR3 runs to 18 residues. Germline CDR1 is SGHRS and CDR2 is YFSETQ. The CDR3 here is CASSSWGLAGGPSYEQYF. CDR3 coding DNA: TGCGCCAGCAGCTCATGGGGACTAGCGGGAGGTCCGTCCTACGAGCAGTACTTC.

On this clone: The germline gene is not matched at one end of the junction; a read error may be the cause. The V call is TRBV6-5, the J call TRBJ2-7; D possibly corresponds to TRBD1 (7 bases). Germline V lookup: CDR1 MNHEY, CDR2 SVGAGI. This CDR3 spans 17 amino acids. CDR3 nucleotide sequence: TGTGCCAACAGTTACGAACATGGGGGGACAGTGCCCTACGAGCAGTACTTC. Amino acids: CANSYEHGGTVPYEQYF.

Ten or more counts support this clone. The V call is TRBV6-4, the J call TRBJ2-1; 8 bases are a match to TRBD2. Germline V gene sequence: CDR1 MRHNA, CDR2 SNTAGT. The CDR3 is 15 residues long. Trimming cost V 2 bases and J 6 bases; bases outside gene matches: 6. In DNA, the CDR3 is TGTGCCAGCAGTGACGGGGCGGGAGGAGGCAATGAGCAGTTCTTC. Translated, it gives CASSDGAGGGNEQFF.

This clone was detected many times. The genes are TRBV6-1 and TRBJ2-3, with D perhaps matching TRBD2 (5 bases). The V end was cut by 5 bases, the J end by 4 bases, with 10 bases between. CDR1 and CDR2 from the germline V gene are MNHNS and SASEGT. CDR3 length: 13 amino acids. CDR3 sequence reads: CASSHPSPDTQYF. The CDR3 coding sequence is TGTGCCAGCAGTCACCCTAGCCCAGATACGCAGTATTTT.

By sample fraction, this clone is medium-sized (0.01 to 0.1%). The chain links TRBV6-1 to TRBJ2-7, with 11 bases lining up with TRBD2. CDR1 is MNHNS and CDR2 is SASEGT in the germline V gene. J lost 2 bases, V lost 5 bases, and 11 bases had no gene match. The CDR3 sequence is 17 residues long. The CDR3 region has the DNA TGTGCCAGCAGTTGGCTTAGGACTAGCGGGCATACCTACGAGCAGTACTTC. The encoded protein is CASSWLRTSGHTYEQYF.

In nucleotides, the CDR3 is TGTGCCAGCAGTGTTCCGGGACTAGCGTCAAACTCCTACAATGAGCAGTTCTTC. Translated: CASSVPGLASNSYNEQFF. The J gene is TRBJ2-1, the V gene TRBV28; TRBD2 agrees at 10 bases. The V gene end was trimmed by 5 bases and the J gene end by 0 bases; junction bases not matched to a gene: 10. CDR1 MDHEN and CDR2 SYDVKM come from the germline V gene. CDR3 length equals 18 residues.

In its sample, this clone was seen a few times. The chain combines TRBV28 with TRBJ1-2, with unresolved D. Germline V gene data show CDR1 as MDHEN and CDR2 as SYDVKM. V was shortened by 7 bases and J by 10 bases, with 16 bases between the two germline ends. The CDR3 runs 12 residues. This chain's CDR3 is CASIRVPYYYTF. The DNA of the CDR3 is TGTGCCAGCATTCGCGTCCCCTATTACTACACCTTC.

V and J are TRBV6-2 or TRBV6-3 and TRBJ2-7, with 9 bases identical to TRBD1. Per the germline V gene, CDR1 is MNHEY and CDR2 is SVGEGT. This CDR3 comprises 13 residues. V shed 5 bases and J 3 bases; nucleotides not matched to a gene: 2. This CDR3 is CASSRDRDYEQYF. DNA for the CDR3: TGTGCCAGCAGTCGGGACAGGGACTACGAGCAGTACTTC.

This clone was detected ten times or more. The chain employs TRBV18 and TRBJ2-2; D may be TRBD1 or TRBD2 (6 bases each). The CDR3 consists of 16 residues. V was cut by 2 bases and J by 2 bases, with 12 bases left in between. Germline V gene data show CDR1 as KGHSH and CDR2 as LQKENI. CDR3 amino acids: CASSPRGGRNTGELFF. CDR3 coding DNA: TGTGCCAGCTCACCAAGAGGGGGGCGAAACACCGGGGAGCTGTTTTTT.

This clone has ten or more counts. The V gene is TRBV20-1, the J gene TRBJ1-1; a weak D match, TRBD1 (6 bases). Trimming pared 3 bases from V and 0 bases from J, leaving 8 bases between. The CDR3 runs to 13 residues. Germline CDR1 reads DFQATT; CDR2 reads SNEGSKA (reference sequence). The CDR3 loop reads CSARDRLNTEAFF. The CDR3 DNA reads TGCAGTGCTAGGGACAGATTGAACACTGAAGCTTTCTTT.

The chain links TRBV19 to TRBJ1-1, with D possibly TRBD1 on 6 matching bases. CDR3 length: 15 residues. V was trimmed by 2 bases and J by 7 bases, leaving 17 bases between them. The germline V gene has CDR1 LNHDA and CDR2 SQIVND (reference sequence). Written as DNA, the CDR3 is TGTGCCAGTAGTATAAACAGGGACGGTGGTAGTGAAGCTTTCTTT. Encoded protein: CASSINRDGGSEAFF.

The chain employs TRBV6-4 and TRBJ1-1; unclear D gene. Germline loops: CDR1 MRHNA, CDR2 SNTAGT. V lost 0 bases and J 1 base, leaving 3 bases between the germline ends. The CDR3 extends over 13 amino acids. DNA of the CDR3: TGTGCCAGCAGTGACTCGGAGAACACTGAAGCTTTCTTT. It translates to CASSDSENTEAFF.

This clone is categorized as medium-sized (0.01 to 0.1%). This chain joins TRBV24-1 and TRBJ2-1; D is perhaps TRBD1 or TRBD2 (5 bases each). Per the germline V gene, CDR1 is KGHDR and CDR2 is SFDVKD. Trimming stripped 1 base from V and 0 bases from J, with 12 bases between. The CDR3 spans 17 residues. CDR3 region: CATSDLPGPGSYNEQFF. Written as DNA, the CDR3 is TGTGCCACCAGTGATTTACCGGGACCCGGCTCCTACAATGAGCAGTTCTTC.

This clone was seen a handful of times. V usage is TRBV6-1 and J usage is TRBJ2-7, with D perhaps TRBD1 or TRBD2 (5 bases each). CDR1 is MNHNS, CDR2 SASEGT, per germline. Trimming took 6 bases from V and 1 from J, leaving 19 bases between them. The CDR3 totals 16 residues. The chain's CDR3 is CASRGPYEGRSYEQYF. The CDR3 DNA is TGTGCCAGCAGGGGCCCGTATGAGGGGCGGTCCTACGAGCAGTACTTC.

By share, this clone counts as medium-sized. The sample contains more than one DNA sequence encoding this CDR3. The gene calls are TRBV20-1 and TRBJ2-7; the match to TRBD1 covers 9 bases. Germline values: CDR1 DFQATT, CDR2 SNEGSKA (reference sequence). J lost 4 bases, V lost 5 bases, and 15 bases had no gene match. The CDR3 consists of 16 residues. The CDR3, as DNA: TGCAGTGCTCGACTACCCTGGACAGGGGATTCGTACGAGCAGTACTTC. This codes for CSARLPWTGDSYEQYF.

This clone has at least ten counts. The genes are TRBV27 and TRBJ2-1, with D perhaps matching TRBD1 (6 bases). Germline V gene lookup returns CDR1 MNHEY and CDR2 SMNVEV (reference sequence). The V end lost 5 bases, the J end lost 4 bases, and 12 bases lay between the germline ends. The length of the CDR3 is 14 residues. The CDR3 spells CASSPVGQYNEQFF. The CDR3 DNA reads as TGTGCCAGCAGTCCCGTGGGACAATACAATGAGCAGTTCTTC.

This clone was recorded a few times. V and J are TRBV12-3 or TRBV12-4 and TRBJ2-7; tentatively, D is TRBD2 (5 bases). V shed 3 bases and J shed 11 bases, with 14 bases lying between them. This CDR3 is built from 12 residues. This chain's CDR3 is CASSFDGLKEYF. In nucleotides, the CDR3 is TGTGCCAGCAGTTTTGACGGACTGAAAGAGTACTTC.

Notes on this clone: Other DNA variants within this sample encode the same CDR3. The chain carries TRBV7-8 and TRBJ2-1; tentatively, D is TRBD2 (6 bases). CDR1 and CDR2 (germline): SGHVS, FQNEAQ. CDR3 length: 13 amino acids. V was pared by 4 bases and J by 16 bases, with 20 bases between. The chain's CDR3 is CASSSNAREKRFF. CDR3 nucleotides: TGTGCCAGCAGCTCCAACGCTCGGGAGAAACGTTTCTTC. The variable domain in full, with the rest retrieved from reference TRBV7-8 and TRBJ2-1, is GAGVSQSPRYKVAKRGQDVALRCDPISGHVSLFWYQQALGQGPEFLTYFQNEAQLDKSGLPSDRFFAERPEGSVSTLKIQRTQQEDSAVYLCASSSNAREKRFFGPGTRLTVL.

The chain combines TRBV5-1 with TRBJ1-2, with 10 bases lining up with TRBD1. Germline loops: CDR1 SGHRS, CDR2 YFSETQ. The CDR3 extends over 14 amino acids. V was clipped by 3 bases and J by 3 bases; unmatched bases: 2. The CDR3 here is CASSSGTGDYGYTF. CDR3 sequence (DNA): TGCGCCAGCAGCTCTGGGACAGGGGACTATGGCTACACCTTC.

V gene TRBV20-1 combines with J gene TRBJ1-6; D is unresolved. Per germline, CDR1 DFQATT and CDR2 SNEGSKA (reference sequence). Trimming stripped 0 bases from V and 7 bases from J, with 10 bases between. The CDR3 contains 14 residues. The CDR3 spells CSARDIPENSPLHF. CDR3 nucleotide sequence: TGCAGTGCTAGAGATATACCAGAGAATTCACCCCTCCACTTT.

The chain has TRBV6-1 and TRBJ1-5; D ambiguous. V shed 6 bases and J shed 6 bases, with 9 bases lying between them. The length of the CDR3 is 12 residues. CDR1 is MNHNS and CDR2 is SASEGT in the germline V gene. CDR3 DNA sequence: TGTGCCAGCAGGGGTCGGGGTCAGCCCCAGCATTTT. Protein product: CASRGRGQPQHF.

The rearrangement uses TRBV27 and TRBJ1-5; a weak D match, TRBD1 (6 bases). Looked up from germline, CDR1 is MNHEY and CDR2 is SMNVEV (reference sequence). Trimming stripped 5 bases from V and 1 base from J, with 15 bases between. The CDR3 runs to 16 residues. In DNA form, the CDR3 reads TGTGCCAGCAGTGGACGGGGGCAGACAAGCAATCAGCCCCAGCATTTT. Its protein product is CASSGRGQTSNQPQHF.